The following is a TCR beta chain sequence with its context. Sequencing was performed with immunoSEQ multiplex PCR; in TCRdb, only in-frame clones are kept and a portion is missing. The repertoire holds roughly 170,000 clones, with just under 85% as singletons. This CDR3 has 15 amino acids. V shed 0 bases and J shed 3 bases, with 12 bases lying between them. The germline V gene has CDR1 GTSNPN and CDR2 SVGIG (reference sequence). The data derive from a study of blood T cell repertoires in COVID-19. Across the study: PBMCs, B-cell-depleted T cells, or T cells were the source of the cDNA or gDNA that made up the material.

Sequencing input: peripheral blood. The sequence was collected from a man in his forties who had recovered from COVID-19. The genes are TRBV30 and TRBJ1-5; D not resolved. The CDR3 DNA reads TGTGCCTGGAGTGTACGGGGTTTCACCAATCAGCCCCAGCATTTT. It yields the protein CAWSVRGFTNQPQHF.